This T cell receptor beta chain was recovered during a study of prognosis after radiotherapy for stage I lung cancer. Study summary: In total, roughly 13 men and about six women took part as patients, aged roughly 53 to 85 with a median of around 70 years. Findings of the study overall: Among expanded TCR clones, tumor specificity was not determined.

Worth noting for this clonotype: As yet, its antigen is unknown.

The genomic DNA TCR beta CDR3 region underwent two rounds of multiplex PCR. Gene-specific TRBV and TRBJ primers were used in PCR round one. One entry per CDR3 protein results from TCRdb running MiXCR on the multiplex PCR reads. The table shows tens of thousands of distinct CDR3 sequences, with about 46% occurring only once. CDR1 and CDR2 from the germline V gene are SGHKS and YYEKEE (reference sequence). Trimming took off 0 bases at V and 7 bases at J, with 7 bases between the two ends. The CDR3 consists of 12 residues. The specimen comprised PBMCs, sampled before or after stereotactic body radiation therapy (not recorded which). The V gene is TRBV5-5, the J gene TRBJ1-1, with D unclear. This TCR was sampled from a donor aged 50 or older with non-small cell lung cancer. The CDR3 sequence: CASSLGPLEAFF. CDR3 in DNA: TGTGCCAGCAGCTTGGGACCCCTTGAAGCTTTCTTT.